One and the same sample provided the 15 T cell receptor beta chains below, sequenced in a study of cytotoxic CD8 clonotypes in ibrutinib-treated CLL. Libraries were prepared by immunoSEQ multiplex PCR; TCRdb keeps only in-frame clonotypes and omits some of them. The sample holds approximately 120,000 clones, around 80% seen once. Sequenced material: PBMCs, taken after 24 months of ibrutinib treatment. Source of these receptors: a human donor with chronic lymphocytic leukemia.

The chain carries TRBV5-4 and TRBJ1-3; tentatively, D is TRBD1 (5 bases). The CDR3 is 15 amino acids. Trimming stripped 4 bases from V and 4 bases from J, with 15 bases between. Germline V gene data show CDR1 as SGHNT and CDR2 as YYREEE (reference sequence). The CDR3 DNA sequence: TGTGCCAGCAGCCCGGGACGTGGGGGAGGAAACACCATATATTTT. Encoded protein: CASSPGRGGGNTIYF.

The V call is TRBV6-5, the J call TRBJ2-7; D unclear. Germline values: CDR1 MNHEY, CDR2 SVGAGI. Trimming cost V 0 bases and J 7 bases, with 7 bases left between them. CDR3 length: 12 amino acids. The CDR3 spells CASSYSKGEQYF. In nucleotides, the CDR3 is TGTGCCAGCAGTTACTCGAAAGGTGAGCAGTACTTC.

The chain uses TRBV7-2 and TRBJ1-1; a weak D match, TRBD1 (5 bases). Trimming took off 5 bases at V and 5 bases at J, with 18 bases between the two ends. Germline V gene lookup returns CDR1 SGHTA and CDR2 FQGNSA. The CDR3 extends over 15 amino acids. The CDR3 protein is CASSPNGAEGTEAFF. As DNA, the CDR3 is TGTGCCAGCAGCCCTAATGGGGCGGAGGGGACTGAAGCTTTCTTT.

The DNA for the CDR3 is TGTGCCAGCAGTTACGCAGGGGTGGCCGGGGAGCTGTTTTTT. Translating gives CASSYAGVAGELFF. J is TRBJ2-2 and V is TRBV6-6, with D maybe TRBD1 (6 bases). The CDR3 covers 14 residues. Deletions cut 2 bases from V and 6 bases from J, with 10 bases between. Germline CDR1 reads MNHNY; CDR2 reads SVGAGI (reference sequence).

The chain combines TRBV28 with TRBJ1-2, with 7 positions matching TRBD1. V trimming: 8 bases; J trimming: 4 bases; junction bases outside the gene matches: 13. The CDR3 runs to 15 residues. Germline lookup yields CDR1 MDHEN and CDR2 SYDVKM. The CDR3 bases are TGTGCCAGCTCAATCGTATCGGGACAGAGCTATGGCTACACCTTC. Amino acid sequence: CASSIVSGQSYGYTF.

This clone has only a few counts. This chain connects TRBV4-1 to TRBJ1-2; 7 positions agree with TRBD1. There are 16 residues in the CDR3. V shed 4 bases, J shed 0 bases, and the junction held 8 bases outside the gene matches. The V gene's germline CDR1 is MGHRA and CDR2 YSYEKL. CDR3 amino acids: CASSRIGTATNYGYTF. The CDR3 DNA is TGCGCCAGCAGCCGGATAGGGACAGCCACTAACTATGGCTACACCTTC.

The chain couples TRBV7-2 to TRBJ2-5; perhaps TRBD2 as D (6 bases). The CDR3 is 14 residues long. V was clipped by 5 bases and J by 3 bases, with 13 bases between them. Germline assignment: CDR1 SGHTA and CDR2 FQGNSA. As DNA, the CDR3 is TGTGCCAGCAGCGTGGACTACTGGGAAGAGACCCAGTACTTC. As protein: CASSVDYWEETQYF.

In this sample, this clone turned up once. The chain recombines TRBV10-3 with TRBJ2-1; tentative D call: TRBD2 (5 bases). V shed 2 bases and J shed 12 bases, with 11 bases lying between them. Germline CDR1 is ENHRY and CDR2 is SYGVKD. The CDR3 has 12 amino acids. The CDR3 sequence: CAISERSEGQFF. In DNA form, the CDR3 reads TGTGCCATCAGTGAGAGGTCAGAGGGGCAGTTCTTC.

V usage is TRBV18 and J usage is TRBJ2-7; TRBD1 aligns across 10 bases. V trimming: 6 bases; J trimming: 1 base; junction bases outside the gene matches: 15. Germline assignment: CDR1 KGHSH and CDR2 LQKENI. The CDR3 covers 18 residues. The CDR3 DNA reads TGTGCCAGCTCCCCGTTATGGCTGGGACAGGGGATTTCCTACGAGCAGTACTTC. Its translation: CASSPLWLGQGISYEQYF. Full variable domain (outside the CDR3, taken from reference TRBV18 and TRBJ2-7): NAGVMQNPRHLVRRRGQEARLRCSPMKGHSHVYWYRQLPEEGLKFMVYLQKENIIDESGMPKERFSAEFPKEGPSILRIQQVVRGDSAAYFCASSPLWLGQGISYEQYFGPGTRLTVT.

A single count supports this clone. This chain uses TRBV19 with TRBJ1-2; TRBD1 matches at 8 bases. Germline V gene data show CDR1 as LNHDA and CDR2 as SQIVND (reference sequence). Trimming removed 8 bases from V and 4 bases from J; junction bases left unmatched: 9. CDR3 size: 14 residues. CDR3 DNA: TGTGCCAGTTATCCGGGACAGGCTTTCTATGGCTACACCTTC. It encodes CASYPGQAFYGYTF.

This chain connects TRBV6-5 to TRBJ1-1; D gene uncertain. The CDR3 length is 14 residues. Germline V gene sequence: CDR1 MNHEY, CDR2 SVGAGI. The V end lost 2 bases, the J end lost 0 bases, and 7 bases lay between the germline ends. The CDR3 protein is CASSYEGMNTEAFF. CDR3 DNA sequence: TGTGCCAGCAGTTACGAGGGAATGAACACTGAAGCTTTCTTT.

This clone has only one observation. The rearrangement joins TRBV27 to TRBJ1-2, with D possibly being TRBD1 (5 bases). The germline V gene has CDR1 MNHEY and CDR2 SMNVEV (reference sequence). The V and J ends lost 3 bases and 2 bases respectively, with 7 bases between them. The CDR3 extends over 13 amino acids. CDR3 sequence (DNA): TGTGCCAGCAGTTTTTCAGGGAACTATGGCTACACCTTC. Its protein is CASSFSGNYGYTF.

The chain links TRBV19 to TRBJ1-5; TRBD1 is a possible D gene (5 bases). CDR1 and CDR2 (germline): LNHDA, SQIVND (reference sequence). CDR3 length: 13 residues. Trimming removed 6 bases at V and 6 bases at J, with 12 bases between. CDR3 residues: CASRQGRAQPQHF. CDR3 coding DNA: TGTGCCAGTAGGCAGGGTAGGGCTCAGCCCCAGCATTTT.

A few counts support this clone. DNA for the CDR3: TGCGCCAGCAGCCCGGAGGGGGGCTCCTATAATTCACCCCTCCACTTT. Encoded protein: CASSPEGGSYNSPLHF. The chain uses TRBV5-1 and TRBJ1-6; a possible D gene is TRBD1 (6 bases). V lost 4 bases to trimming and J lost 0 bases, with 11 bases between them. Germline loops: CDR1 SGHRS, CDR2 YFSETQ. The CDR3 has 16 amino acids.

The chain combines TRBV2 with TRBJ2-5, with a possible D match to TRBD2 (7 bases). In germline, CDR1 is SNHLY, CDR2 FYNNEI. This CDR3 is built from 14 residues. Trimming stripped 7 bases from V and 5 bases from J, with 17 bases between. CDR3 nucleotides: TGTGCCAGCACCCGGGCGGGGGCACGGGAGACCCAGTACTTC. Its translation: CASTRAGARETQYF.